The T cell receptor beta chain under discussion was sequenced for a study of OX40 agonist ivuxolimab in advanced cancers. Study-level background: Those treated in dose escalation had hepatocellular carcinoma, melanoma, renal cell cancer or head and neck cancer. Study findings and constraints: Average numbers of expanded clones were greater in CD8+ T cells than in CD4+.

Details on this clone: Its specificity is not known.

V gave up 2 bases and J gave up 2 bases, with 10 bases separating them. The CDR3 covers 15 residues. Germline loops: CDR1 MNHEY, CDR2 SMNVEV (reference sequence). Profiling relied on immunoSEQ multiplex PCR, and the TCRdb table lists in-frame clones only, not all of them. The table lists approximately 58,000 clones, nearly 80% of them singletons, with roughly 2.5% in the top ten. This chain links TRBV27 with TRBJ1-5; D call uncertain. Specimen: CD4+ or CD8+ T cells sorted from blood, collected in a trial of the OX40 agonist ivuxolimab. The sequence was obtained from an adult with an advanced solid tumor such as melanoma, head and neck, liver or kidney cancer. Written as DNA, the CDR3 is TGTGCCAGCAGTTTAGAGGGATTAGGCAATCAGCCCCAGCATTTT. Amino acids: CASSLEGLGNQPQHF.